In its sample, the clone carrying this TCR beta chain was seen a few times. Its matching antigen is unknown. Trimming took 7 bases from V and 1 from J, leaving 10 bases between them. Per the germline V gene, CDR1 is MNHNY and CDR2 is SVGAGI (reference sequence). The CDR3 consists of 13 residues. This entry comes from a study of cytomegalovirus exposure and HLA in healthy donors. Study-wide findings and caveats: Links to common viral pathogens appeared, in a later analysis, for several of the most significant clusters. In an earlier analysis, in roughly 580 donors, most V segments appeared productive either ~87% or ~30% of the time.

PCR involved 60 Vbeta and 13 Jbeta primers. Clones were read by immunoSEQ multiplex PCR, and TCRdb kept only the in-frame ones, dropping some. The sample shows 200,000 to 300,000 clones, approximately 80% of them seen only once. The chain has TRBV6-6 and TRBJ1-1; D is unclear. This sequence was found in a woman in her sixties or seventies in good health and CMV-seropositive. The sample comprised PBMCs. CDR3 sequence reads: CASTPGSNTEAFF. The CDR3 coding sequence is TGTGCCAGCACACCGGGATCGAACACTGAAGCTTTCTTT.